These T cell receptor beta chains were read from a single sample in a study of cytomegalovirus exposure and HLA in healthy donors. TCRdb's table, derived via immunoSEQ multiplex PCR, lists solely in-frame clones and lacks some. The table lists about 110,000 clones, approximately 96% of them singletons. Source material: PBMCs. These receptors originate from a woman between 18 and 29 years old in good health and CMV-seronegative. Each CDR3 is given with its conserved first and last residue. D genes are given only for firm matches. Some rows mark clone size as missing; the rest say once, few, many or name a class of expanded clone.

length,V,J,D,size,DNA,CDR3
17,TRBV18,TRBJ1-6,TRBD1,NA,TGTGCCAGCTCACCTGCGACAGGGGGTGACGGGGATTCACCCCTCCACTTT,CASSPATGGDGDSPLHF
18,TRBV5-6,TRBJ1-5,NA,NA,TGTGCCAGCAGCTTGTGGTTAGGACACTGGGTGGAAAATCAGCCCCAGCATTTT,CASSLWLGHWVENQPQHF
14,TRBV28,TRBJ2-7,TRBD2,NA,TGTGCCAGCAGAAGAGCGGGGGACTCCTACGAGCAGTACTTC,CASRRAGDSYEQYF
16,TRBV10-1,TRBJ2-7,TRBD2,once,TGCGCCAAAAGGGCTAGCGGGGGCTCCTTCTCCTACGAGCAGTACTTC,CAKRASGGSFSYEQYF
15,TRBV28,TRBJ2-1,TRBD2,NA,TGTGCCAGCAGCGTCCTAGCGGGGTGGTACAATGAGCAGTTCTTC,CASSVLAGWYNEQFF
15,TRBV19,TRBJ1-4,NA,NA,TGTGCCAGTAGTATTAGATCGGACATAAATGAAAAACTGTTTTTT,CASSIRSDINEKLFF
12,TRBV4-1,TRBJ2-1,NA,NA,TGCGCCAGCAGCCAAGACCGACAGCCGCCCGTCTTC,CASSQDRQPPVF
14,TRBV28,TRBJ1-1,TRBD1,NA,TGTGCCAGCAGTTTATCAGGGGGCTATACTGAAGCTTTCTTT,CASSLSGGYTEAFF
13,TRBV30,TRBJ1-2,TRBD1,few,TGTGCCTGGAGTCCGGGGACAGGGAGGGGCTACACCTTC,CAWSPGTGRGYTF
13,TRBV19,TRBJ2-3,NA,NA,TGTGCCAGTGCGACAAGGATTACAGATACGCAGTATTTT,CASATRITDTQYF
15,TRBV5-4,TRBJ1-1,NA,NA,TGTGCCACCGCGGGGGGCGCCCTCCCGAACACTGAAGCTTTCTTT,CATAGGALPNTEAFF
15,TRBV28,TRBJ2-7,TRBD2,NA,TGTGCCAGCAGTAATAGCGGGGGGGCCTACTACGAGCAGTACTTC,CASSNSGGAYYEQYF
13,TRBV7-7,TRBJ1-1,NA,NA,TGTGCTAGCAGCTTGGACTCCGTAAGTGAAGCTTTCTTT,CASSLDSVSEAFF
21,TRBV4-1,TRBJ2-1,TRBD2,NA,TGCGCCAGCAGCCAAGACGCCCTAGCGGGGGGGCGCCCCGTTACCTACAATGAGCAGTTCTTC,CASSQDALAGGRPVTYNEQFF
13,TRBV6-5,TRBJ1-2,NA,NA,TGTGCCAGCAGTTCACAGGGCAGGGCTGGCTACACCTTC,CASSSQGRAGYTF
15,TRBV12-5,TRBJ2-5,TRBD1,NA,TGTGCTAGTGGTTTGGAAGGGACAGCCCAAGAGACCCAGTACTTC,CASGLEGTAQETQYF
15,TRBV6-5,TRBJ2-2,NA,NA,TGTGCCAGCAGTTATTACCTAGCTAACACCGGGGAGCTGTTTTTT,CASSYYLANTGELFF
15,TRBV10-3,TRBJ2-2,NA,NA,TGTGCCATCAGGGGCCAGGGGTCGAACACCGGGGAGCTGTTTTTT,CAIRGQGSNTGELFF
14,TRBV19,TRBJ1-2,TRBD1,NA,TGTGCCAGTAGTAGGACAGGGGAGTCGGATGGCTACACCTTC,CASSRTGESDGYTF
14,TRBV5-1,TRBJ1-1,NA,once,TGCGCCAGCAGCTTGGGCCCGGCGGGCACTGAAGCTTTCTTT,CASSLGPAGTEAFF
15,TRBV10-3,TRBJ1-3,NA,once,TGTGCCATCAGTGAGCCCCAGAGGGCTGGAAACACCATATATTTT,CAISEPQRAGNTIYF
11,TRBV5-5,TRBJ1-1,NA,NA,TGTGCCAGCAGCTCCTACACTGAAGCTTTCTTT,CASSSYTEAFF
11,TRBV28,TRBJ2-7,NA,NA,TGTGCCAGCCGTCAGGGGTACGAGCAGTACTTC,CASRQGYEQYF
12,TRBV7-9,TRBJ2-5,NA,NA,TGTGCCAGCAGCTTAGGGAGCGGGACCCAGTACTTC,CASSLGSGTQYF
14,TRBV28,TRBJ2-7,NA,NA,TGTGCCAGCAGAATACAGGGTCAAACCTACGAGCAGTACTTC,CASRIQGQTYEQYF
14,TRBV5-6,TRBJ2-7,NA,NA,TGTGCCAGCAGCAGGGGACTCCACACCTCCGAGCAGTACTTC,CASSRGLHTSEQYF
15,TRBV10-3,TRBJ2-7,NA,NA,TGTGCCATCAGTGACCCTAGCGAGGTCTCCTACGAGCAGTACTTC,CAISDPSEVSYEQYF
17,TRBV11-3,TRBJ2-2,TRBD2,NA,TGTGCCAGCAGCTTAGATCTTGACGGGGGGTCGGCCGGGGAGCTGTTTTTT,CASSLDLDGGSAGELFF
14,TRBV9,TRBJ2-1,TRBD1,NA,TGTGCCAGCAGCGCGACGGGACAGGACAATGAGCAGTTCTTC,CASSATGQDNEQFF
15,TRBV5-6,TRBJ1-4,NA,NA,TGTGCCAGCAGCTTGAACAGGATATTTAATGAAAAACTGTTTTTT,CASSLNRIFNEKLFF
13,TRBV28,TRBJ2-1,NA,NA,TGTGCCAGCAGCTATTCACGGGTAAATGAGCAGTTCTTC,CASSYSRVNEQFF
13,TRBV6-1,TRBJ2-1,NA,NA,TGTGCCAGCAGTGAAACGGACTACCAGGAGCAGTTCTTC,CASSETDYQEQFF
21,TRBV4-2,TRBJ2-1,TRBD2,NA,TGTGCCAGCAGCCCAAACCCGCCGACCAGTGGGGCGGGGGGATTATACAATGAGCAGTTCTTC,CASSPNPPTSGAGGLYNEQFF
15,TRBV5-5,TRBJ1-2,TRBD1,NA,TGTGCCAGCAGTCTTCGGGACAGGGGTAACTATGGCTACACCTTC,CASSLRDRGNYGYTF
15,TRBV19,TRBJ2-7,NA,NA,TGTGCCAGTAGTATTCTGGGGGCCACCGTACTGGAGCAGTACTTC,CASSILGATVLEQYF
14,TRBV28,TRBJ2-7,NA,few,TGTGCCAGCAGTTCATCTAGTCTCTCCTACGAGCAGTACTTC,CASSSSSLSYEQYF
20,TRBV7-3,TRBJ1-5,TRBD1,NA,TGTGCCAGCAGCTCCCTAGTCGGGACAGGGGGCGTTAGGAGCAATCAGCCCCAGCATTTT,CASSSLVGTGGVRSNQPQHF
15,TRBV4-1,TRBJ1-1,TRBD1,NA,TGCGCCAGCAGCGGACAGGGCCTGAAGGACACTGAAGCTTTCTTT,CASSGQGLKDTEAFF
13,TRBV5-5,TRBJ1-5,NA,once,TGTGCCAGCAGCTTCGGTAGCAATCAGCCCCAGCATTTT,CASSFGSNQPQHF
15,TRBV5-5,TRBJ2-3,TRBD2,NA,TGTGCCAGCAGCTTGGTGCGGGGGTCAACAGATACGCAGTATTTT,CASSLVRGSTDTQYF
17,TRBV7-9,TRBJ2-2,NA,NA,TGTGCCAGCAGCTTACGGGGTTTTGGAACGAACACCGGGGAGCTGTTTTTT,CASSLRGFGTNTGELFF
13,TRBV27,TRBJ1-1,NA,NA,TGTGCCAGCAGTGCAAGGCGGGGGACTGAAGCTTTCTTT,CASSARRGTEAFF
12,TRBV28,TRBJ1-5,NA,NA,TGTGCCAGCAGTAGCGTCGTTCAGCCCCAGCATTTT,CASSSVVQPQHF
14,TRBV5-6,TRBJ1-5,TRBD1,NA,TGTGCCAGCAGCCTGAGACAGGGCGGGCAGCCCCAGCATTTT,CASSLRQGGQPQHF
15,TRBV18,TRBJ2-7,TRBD1,NA,TGTGCCAGCTCACCGTCCAGGGGGCCATCTCTCGAGCAGTACTTC,CASSPSRGPSLEQYF
14,TRBV5-1,TRBJ1-4,TRBD1,NA,TGCGCCAGCAGCACCGGACAGGGGGGCGAAAAACTGTTTTTT,CASSTGQGGEKLFF
15,TRBV7-2,TRBJ1-4,NA,NA,TGTGCCAGCAGCCTGACCCCCGCGGAGGGTGAAAAACTGTTTTTT,CASSLTPAEGEKLFF
14,TRBV7-2,TRBJ2-7,TRBD1,NA,TGTGCCAGCAGCCCAAGGACAGGCGCCTACGAGCAGTACTTC,CASSPRTGAYEQYF
13,TRBV6-1,TRBJ1-2,NA,NA,TGTGCCAGCAGGCCGACTGCTTCCTATGGCTACACCTTC,CASRPTASYGYTF
16,TRBV5-6,TRBJ2-2,TRBD1,NA,TGTGCCAGCAGCACAACAGGGGCCCAGTATACCGGGGAGCTGTTTTTT,CASSTTGAQYTGELFF
19,TRBV19,TRBJ2-7,NA,NA,TGTGCCAGTAGTACCCAATTATTCGGGGGTTCTCAGCGGACCTACGAGCAGTACTTC,CASSTQLFGGSQRTYEQYF